Shown below are 14 T cell receptor beta chains from a single sample sequenced in a study of T cell responses to AZD1222 COVID-19 vaccine (dated by TCRdb to the early 2020s). Libraries were built with the immunoSEQ multiplex PCR assay. TCRdb retrieved this table from immuneACCESS and kept in-frame rearrangements only. Not all clones are present; in checked studies, unresolved V genes account for under half, and no reason is known for the remainder. The sample data list fewer than 180,000 clones, and 80% to 95% of these were observed just once. Of the sample, approximately 3.4% is held by the ten largest clones. Sample time point, as interpreted from the label and publication: about 28 days (+/-7) after the second vaccine dose. The sequencing here drew on peripheral blood, taken 28 days after the second AZD1222 dose. These receptors came from an adult who received the AZD1222 COVID-19 vaccine.

The chain is built from TRBV6-5 and TRBJ2-5; either TRBD1 or TRBD2 may supply D (5 bases each). V was trimmed by 8 bases and J by 13 bases, leaving 17 bases between them. This CDR3 has 11 amino acids. CDR1 MNHEY and CDR2 SVGAGI come from the germline V gene. The CDR3 loop reads CASGDGRPAYF. The CDR3 coding sequence is TGTGCCAGCGGGGACGGGCGGCCCGCGTACTTC.

The V gene is TRBV6-5, the J gene TRBJ1-2; D perhaps matches TRBD1 (6 bases). V lost 5 bases, J lost 5 bases, and 15 bases lay in between. The CDR3 is 14 amino acids. Germline assignment: CDR1 MNHEY and CDR2 SVGAGI. CDR3 loop: CASSPQTGGYGYTF. As DNA, the CDR3 is TGTGCCAGCAGTCCCCAGACAGGCGGTTATGGCTACACCTTC.

CDR3 coding DNA: TGCGCCAGCAGTCCACCCATGAGGCAGGCCTCCTACGAGCAGTACTTC. It is translated as CASSPPMRQASYEQYF. V and J are TRBV23-1 and TRBJ2-7; D remains ambiguous. TRBV23-1 is marked as an open reading frame, function uncertain. V was cut by 4 bases and J by 0 bases, with 16 bases left in between. The CDR3 totals 16 residues.

The V gene is TRBV12-3 or TRBV12-4, the J gene TRBJ1-1; D is possibly TRBD1 (6 bases). The V end was cut by 6 bases, the J end by 5 bases, with 13 bases between. The CDR3 extends over 13 amino acids. CDR3 amino acids: CASRFITGTEAFF. CDR3 coding DNA: TGTGCCAGCAGATTCATCACAGGGACTGAAGCTTTCTTT.

V and J are TRBV28 and TRBJ2-7, with D maybe TRBD2 (6 bases). Trimming took off 6 bases at V and 9 bases at J, with 12 bases between the two ends. The CDR3 length is 11 residues. Per the germline V gene, CDR1 is MDHEN and CDR2 is SYDVKM. The CDR3 spells CASSSPGGQYF. The CDR3 coding sequence is TGTGCCAGCAGCTCTCCCGGGGGGCAGTACTTC.

This clone appeared once. This chain connects TRBV10-1 to TRBJ2-7; 11 nucleotides agree with TRBD1. CDR1 is WNHNN and CDR2 is SYGVQD in the germline V gene (reference sequence). The CDR3 has 14 amino acids. J gave up 6 bases and V 2 bases, and 3 bases lay outside the gene matches. The CDR3 spells CASSEIGTGGEQYF. The CDR3 DNA follows: TGCGCCAGCAGTGAGATTGGGACAGGGGGCGAGCAGTACTTC.

The V call is TRBV4-2, the J call TRBJ2-7; 7 positions match TRBD1. The CDR3 is made up of 16 amino acids. Germline CDR1 reads LGHNA; CDR2 reads YNFKEQ. V shed 3 bases, J shed 0 bases, and the junction held 8 bases outside the gene matches. The CDR3 DNA sequence: TGTGCCAGCAGCCAGGGCAGGACAGGAAGCTCCTACGAGCAGTACTTC. It specifies CASSQGRTGSSYEQYF.

This rearrangement joins TRBV6-4 to TRBJ2-1; 7 bases fit TRBD1. CDR1 MRHNA and CDR2 SNTAGT come from the germline V gene. The ends lost 4 bases at V and 0 bases at J; junction bases unmatched: 9. This CDR3 has 17 residues. CDR3 coding DNA: TGTGCCAGCAGTGGGACAACCGGGACAGTCTCCTACAATGAGCAGTTCTTC. Encoded protein: CASSGTTGTVSYNEQFF.

The rearrangement links TRBV5-1 to TRBJ2-5; 8 bases map to TRBD2. The CDR3 is 16 amino acids. The germline gives CDR1 SGHRS, CDR2 YFSETQ. Unmatched junction bases numbered 11, after V lost 4 bases and J lost 3 bases. Written as DNA, the CDR3 is TGCGCCAGCAGCCCCACGGGACTAGGGGGGGAAGAGACCCAGTACTTC. Protein: CASSPTGLGGEETQYF.

V and J are TRBV5-4 and TRBJ2-2, with D unresolved. Germline V gives CDR1 SGHNT, CDR2 YYREEE (reference sequence). This CDR3 is built from 14 residues. V shed 3 bases and J shed 8 bases, with 14 bases lying between them. CDR3 loop: CASSSPMGSGELFF. CDR3 sequence (DNA): TGTGCCAGCAGCTCCCCAATGGGGTCTGGGGAGCTGTTTTTT.

V and J are TRBV6-2 or TRBV6-3 and TRBJ2-3, with 12 nucleotides matching TRBD2. The length of the CDR3 is 16 residues. Trimming cost V 5 bases and J 3 bases; bases outside gene matches: 6. The germline CDR1 and CDR2 sequences are MNHEY and SVGEGT. CDR3 coding DNA: TGTGCCAGCAGTGACGGGGGGACTAGCGGGACAGATACGCAGTATTTT. It codes for CASSDGGTSGTDTQYF.

The chain is built from TRBV13 and TRBJ1-2, with D possibly TRBD1 on 6 matching bases. The CDR3 extends over 11 amino acids. Germline CDR1 is PRHDT and CDR2 is FYEKMQ (reference sequence). V gave up 3 bases and J gave up 7 bases, with 6 bases separating them. The CDR3 DNA sequence: TGTGCCAGCAGCTTCAGGGGTGGCTACACCTTC. It is translated as CASSFRGGYTF. Full variable domain (rest looked up from reference TRBV13 and TRBJ1-2): AAGVIQSPRHLIKEKRETATLKCYPIPRHDTVYWYQQGPGQDPQFLISFYEKMQSDKGSIPDRFSAQQFSDYHSELNMSSLELGDSALYFCASSFRGGYTFGSGTRLTVV.

The chain's CDR3 is CASSSGTGRGSMRVSTDTQYF. For the CDR3, the DNA is TGTGCCAGCAGCAGTGGGACAGGCAGGGGTTCTATGCGGGTTAGCACAGATACGCAGTATTTT. This chain joins TRBV21-1 and TRBJ2-3; the table's D gene call, TRBD1, was not cross checked with the DNA. TRBV21-1 is labeled a pseudogene. CDR3 length: 21 amino acids.

The V call is TRBV28, the J call TRBJ1-2; TRBD1 matches 8 bases. CDR1 and CDR2 (germline): MDHEN, SYDVKM. The V and J ends lost 6 bases and 3 bases, in that order; junction bases with no gene match: 6. The length of the CDR3 is 14 residues. The CDR3 region is CASSPADRDYGYTF. The DNA of the CDR3 is TGTGCCAGCAGCCCAGCGGACAGGGACTATGGCTACACCTTC.